Shown below are 28 T cell receptor beta chains from a single sample sequenced in a study of blood T cell repertoires in COVID-19. Clones were sequenced by immunoSEQ multiplex PCR, and TCRdb holds only the in-frame ones, with some missing. The sample shows over 70,000 clones, roughly 80% of them seen only once. Sequencing was performed on peripheral blood. The receptors come from a man between 70 and 80 years old who had recovered from COVID-19.

The chain employs TRBV19 and TRBJ2-5; D unclear. The CDR3 covers 13 residues. Germline assignment: CDR1 LNHDA and CDR2 SQIVND (reference sequence). The V end lost 5 bases, the J end lost 6 bases, and 13 bases lay between the germline ends. CDR3: CASSQALGQTQYF. In DNA form, the CDR3 reads TGTGCCAGTAGTCAGGCCCTCGGCCAGACCCAGTACTTC.

The rearrangement uses TRBV30 and TRBJ1-1; D is undetermined. This CDR3 is built from 15 residues. V gave up 2 bases and J gave up 3 bases, with 16 bases separating them. CDR1 and CDR2 from the germline V gene are GTSNPN and SVGIG (reference sequence). CDR3 in amino acids: CAWSKPGRLHTEAFF. In DNA form, the CDR3 reads TGTGCCTGGAGTAAGCCAGGCCGTTTGCACACTGAAGCTTTCTTT.

This clone was observed once. The rearrangement joins TRBV2 to TRBJ2-3; possible D gene TRBD2, 5 bases. The V and J ends lost 0 bases and 4 bases respectively, with 17 bases between them. Germline V lookup: CDR1 SNHLY, CDR2 FYNNEI. The CDR3 runs to 17 residues. In DNA, the CDR3 is TGTGCCAGCAGTGAAGCGGATGTCTGGGAGCCAGCAGATACGCAGTATTTT. This sequence encodes CASSEADVWEPADTQYF.

V gene TRBV5-1 combines with J gene TRBJ1-6; 9 bases align to TRBD1. The CDR3 is made up of 14 amino acids. With 3 bases clipped from V and 9 bases from J, the junction kept 4 bases outside the gene matches. Germline values: CDR1 SGHRS, CDR2 YFSETQ. The CDR3 DNA sequence: TGCGCCAGCAGCTCTCCGGGACAGGGTTCACCCCTCCACTTT. This gives the protein CASSSPGQGSPLHF.

DNA for the CDR3: TGTGCCAGCAGCTGGATACAGGGGCGTGTCGGCTACACCTTC. Its protein is CASSWIQGRVGYTF. The V and J genes are TRBV7-2 and TRBJ1-2; 7 bases line up with TRBD1. The trim removed 4 bases at V and 8 bases at J, leaving 10 bases unmatched. Germline V gene lookup returns CDR1 SGHTA and CDR2 FQGNSA. CDR3 length: 14 residues.

This sequence joins TRBV24-1 and TRBJ2-2; no clear D. This CDR3 comprises 15 residues. The V and J ends lost 3 bases and 1 base respectively, with 8 bases between them. Germline V gives CDR1 KGHDR, CDR2 SFDVKD. The CDR3 DNA is TGTGCCACCAGTGATATCGGTGGGAACACCGGGGAGCTGTTTTTT. It specifies CATSDIGGNTGELFF.

The chain employs TRBV19 and TRBJ1-2, with a possible D match to TRBD1 (6 bases). Germline V lookup: CDR1 LNHDA, CDR2 SQIVND (reference sequence). This CDR3 region has 13 residues. V was trimmed by 6 bases and J by 4 bases, leaving 12 bases between them. The CDR3 bases are TGTGCCAGTAGCCGACAGGAGGCCTATGGCTACACCTTC. Encoded protein: CASSRQEAYGYTF.

CDR3 nucleotide sequence: TGTGCCACCAGCAGAGGGAGACAAGAGACCCAGTACTTC. This encodes CATSRGRQETQYF. This rearrangement joins TRBV15 to TRBJ2-5; D unresolved. The germline V gene has CDR1 LNHNV and CDR2 YYDKDF (reference sequence). V shed 1 base and J shed 2 bases, with 5 bases lying between them. The CDR3 consists of 13 residues.

The gene calls are TRBV28 and TRBJ1-5; D gene unclear. The CDR3 is 14 residues long. V was clipped by 10 bases and J by 0 bases, with 13 bases between them. Per germline, CDR1 MDHEN and CDR2 SYDVKM. CDR3 sequence (DNA): TGTGCCACCAAGACAATTCTTAGCAATCAGCCCCAGCATTTT. This sequence encodes CATKTILSNQPQHF.

This rearrangement joins TRBV7-2 to TRBJ2-3; 15 bases fit TRBD2. V gave up 6 bases and J gave up 3 bases; unmatched junction bases: 4. CDR3 length: 16 amino acids. Germline V gene lookup returns CDR1 SGHTA and CDR2 FQGNSA. The CDR3, as DNA: TGTGCCAGCAGACCGGGACTAGCGGGGGGAACAGATACGCAGTATTTT. Protein product: CASRPGLAGGTDTQYF.

The CDR3 spells CAIREGLSSTDTQYF. The DNA for the CDR3 is TGTGCCATCAGAGAGGGACTCTCTAGCACAGATACGCAGTATTTT. V and J are TRBV10-3 and TRBJ2-3, with D perhaps matching TRBD2 (6 bases). Per germline, CDR1 ENHRY and CDR2 SYGVKD. This CDR3 is built from 15 residues. The ends were cut back, 6 bases at V and 0 bases at J, with 13 bases in the middle.

This chain uses TRBV7-2 with TRBJ1-2, with 8 nucleotides matching TRBD1. Germline CDR1 SGHTA, CDR2 FQGNSA. Trimming at V came to 4 bases and at J to 6 bases, leaving 7 bases not matched to a gene. The CDR3 has 14 residues. In DNA form, the CDR3 reads TGTGCCAGCAGCTCCCCGGGACAGGCTAATGGCTACACCTTC. Translated: CASSSPGQANGYTF.

The chain combines TRBV12-3 or TRBV12-4 with TRBJ1-2, with 7 bases matching TRBD1. The CDR3 has 13 amino acids. The V segment lost 5 bases and the J segment 7 bases; nucleotides outside the gene matches: 7. The CDR3 DNA is TGTGCCAGCAGTCCCGACAGGGCCGGTGGCTACACCTTC. Its translation is CASSPDRAGGYTF.

The V gene is TRBV28, the J gene TRBJ1-5; 7 bases line up with TRBD1. This CDR3 comprises 14 residues. Unmatched junction bases numbered 2, after V lost 5 bases and J lost 1 base. Germline V gene data show CDR1 as MDHEN and CDR2 as SYDVKM. The CDR3 nucleotides are TGTGCCAGCAGTCACAGGGGAAGCAATCAGCCCCAGCATTTT. Amino acid sequence: CASSHRGSNQPQHF.

V and J are TRBV27 and TRBJ2-3; D ambiguous. The germline V gene encodes CDR1 MNHEY and CDR2 SMNVEV (reference sequence). The CDR3 runs 13 residues. Trimming removed 3 bases at V and 3 bases at J, with 7 bases between. CDR3 residues: CASSLYKTDTQYF. CDR3 bases: TGTGCCAGCAGTTTGTACAAGACAGATACGCAGTATTTT.

The V call is TRBV27, the J call TRBJ2-4, with 10 bases identical to TRBD1. The CDR3 contains 14 residues. The V segment lost 3 bases and the J segment 7 bases; nucleotides outside the gene matches: 3. The germline V gene encodes CDR1 MNHEY and CDR2 SMNVEV (reference sequence). The CDR3 loop is CASSFGTGVNIQYF. The DNA for the CDR3 is TGTGCCAGCAGTTTCGGGACAGGGGTTAACATTCAGTACTTC.

The chain recombines TRBV7-2 with TRBJ1-1; 8 bases are shared with TRBD1. The junction had 5 bases not matched to a gene; V was cut back by 4 bases and J by 1 base. CDR1 is SGHTA, CDR2 FQGNSA, per germline. This CDR3 has 15 amino acids. In DNA, the CDR3 is TGTGCCAGCAGCTCATTAGGACAGGGGAACACTGAAGCTTTCTTT. It yields the protein CASSSLGQGNTEAFF.

In its sample, this clone was seen once. V is TRBV27 and J is TRBJ2-7, with D possibly matching TRBD2 (6 bases). V was pared by 3 bases and J by 8 bases, with 14 bases between. Per the germline V gene, CDR1 is MNHEY and CDR2 is SMNVEV (reference sequence). This CDR3 comprises 13 residues. The CDR3 DNA reads TGTGCCAGCAGTTTGGGGCTAGCGCGGCAGCAGTACTTC. Amino acids: CASSLGLARQQYF.

The V and J genes are TRBV12-3 or TRBV12-4 and TRBJ2-7, with a weak D call TRBD1 (6 bases). The CDR3 is made up of 12 amino acids. V was trimmed by 5 bases and J by 3 bases, leaving 8 bases between them. The CDR3 DNA is TGTGCCAGCAGTCAACAGGGCTACGAGCAGTACTTC. Its protein product is CASSQQGYEQYF.

The chain couples TRBV28 to TRBJ2-2, with D possibly TRBD2 on 7 matching bases. Trimming removed 6 bases at V and 2 bases at J, with 16 bases between. The CDR3 has 16 residues. The germline V gene encodes CDR1 MDHEN and CDR2 SYDVKM. This CDR3 reads CASSLAGAPNTGELFF. The CDR3, as DNA: TGTGCCAGCAGCCTCGCGGGGGCCCCAAACACCGGGGAGCTGTTTTTT.

This sequence joins TRBV9 and TRBJ1-6; D gene uncertain. CDR1 and CDR2 (germline): SGDLS, YYNGEE. The CDR3 has 14 amino acids. The V end lost 0 bases, the J end lost 7 bases, and 8 bases lay between the germline ends. The CDR3 protein is CASSVEGGNSPLHF. CDR3 in DNA: TGTGCCAGCAGCGTAGAAGGAGGGAATTCACCCCTCCACTTT.

The rearrangement uses TRBV5-1 and TRBJ1-1; D is undetermined. V was clipped by 4 bases and J by 13 bases, with 23 bases between them. This CDR3 has 14 residues. Germline V lookup: CDR1 SGHRS, CDR2 YFSETQ. The CDR3 region has the DNA TGCGCCAGCAGCCCCAATCCACCCTCGGGGTCCGTTTTCTTT. Encoded protein: CASSPNPPSGSVFF.

The CDR3 DNA follows: TGTGCCATCAGTGAGTCCCCCCCGGGACAGGGAGTCACCGGGGAGCTGTTTTTT. Translation gives CAISESPPGQGVTGELFF. The rearrangement links TRBV10-3 to TRBJ2-2; 9 bases agree with TRBD1. V lost 0 bases to trimming and J lost 4 bases; unmatched junction nucleotides: 9. CDR1 ENHRY and CDR2 SYGVKD come from the germline V gene. The CDR3 runs 18 residues.

The chain uses TRBV28 and TRBJ2-1, with D uncertain. Germline values: CDR1 MDHEN, CDR2 SYDVKM. Trimming took 5 bases from V and 5 from J, leaving 16 bases between them. This CDR3 spans 15 amino acids. The CDR3 sequence: CASSSIRSINNEQFF. As DNA, the CDR3 is TGTGCCAGCAGTAGTATTCGGAGCATTAACAATGAGCAGTTCTTC.

The V and J genes are TRBV4-3 and TRBJ1-4; D is ambiguous. CDR3 length: 15 residues. Trimming removed 1 base from V and 4 bases from J, with 10 bases in between. CDR1 LGHNA and CDR2 YSLEER come from the germline V gene. The CDR3: CASSQVGGLNEKLFF. CDR3 in DNA: TGCGCCAGCAGCCAAGTAGGCGGGCTTAATGAAAAACTGTTTTTT.

V gene TRBV12-3 or TRBV12-4 combines with J gene TRBJ2-7; 8 bases agree with TRBD1. Unmatched junction bases numbered 3, after V lost 4 bases and J lost 4 bases. The CDR3 has 13 residues. Here the CDR3 reads CASSWTGLYEQYF. CDR3 coding DNA: TGTGCCAGCAGTTGGACAGGGTTATACGAGCAGTACTTC.

The chain uses TRBV6-5 and TRBJ1-1; D perhaps matches TRBD1 (6 bases). This CDR3 is 15 amino acids long. Germline-derived CDR1 and CDR2 are MNHEY and SVGAGI. The V end lost 0 bases, the J end lost 9 bases, and 17 bases lay between the germline ends. CDR3: CASSYSKVGQTKAFF. The CDR3 DNA reads as TGTGCCAGCAGTTACTCGAAAGTGGGACAAACAAAAGCTTTCTTT.

With respect to this clone: A junction end diverges from the germline sequence, so it may reflect a read error. The chain combines TRBV7-8 with TRBJ2-3; TRBD2 matches 10 bases. The CDR3 spans 16 residues. Germline assignment: CDR1 SGHVS and CDR2 FQNEAQ. The DNA of the CDR3 is TGTGCCAGCAGATTAGCGGGGGGACAGAGCACAGATACGCAGTATTTT. Protein product: CASRLAGGQSTDTQYF.